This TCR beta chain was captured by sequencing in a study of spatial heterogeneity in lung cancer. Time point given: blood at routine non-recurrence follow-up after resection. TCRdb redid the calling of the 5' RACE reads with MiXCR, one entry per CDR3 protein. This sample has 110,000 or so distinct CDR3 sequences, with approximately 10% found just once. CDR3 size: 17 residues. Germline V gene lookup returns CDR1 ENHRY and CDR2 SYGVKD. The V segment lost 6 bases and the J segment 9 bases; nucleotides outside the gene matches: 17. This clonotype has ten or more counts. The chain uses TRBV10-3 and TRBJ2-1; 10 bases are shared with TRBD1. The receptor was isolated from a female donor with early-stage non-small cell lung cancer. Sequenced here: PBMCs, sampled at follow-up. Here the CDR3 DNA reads TGTGCCATCAGCCTGACCTTGACAGGGGGCCCCACCGGTGAGCAGTTCTTC. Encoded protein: CAISLTLTGGPTGEQFF.